Shown below are 10 T cell receptor beta chains from a single sample sequenced in a study of blood T cells in healthy people across ages. Primers used in a second PCR of about 7 to 11 cycles were a sample-barcoded 5' primer and a J-beta primer mix. MiXCR, applied by TCRdb to the 5' RACE reads, yields one record per CDR3 protein. Found here are some 880,000 distinct CDR3 sequences, roughly 35% of them singletons; the top ten hold approximately 13%. Sequencing was done on a sample of blood. The receptors were gathered from a man between 18 and 29 years old in good health.

The chain employs TRBV24-1 and TRBJ1-1; D is unclear. The germline CDR1 and CDR2 sequences are KGHDR and SFDVKD. Between the trimmed V and J ends, which lost 9 bases and 7 bases, there was a span of 8 bases. This CDR3 contains 10 residues. The CDR3 reads CATHGLEAFF. DNA for the CDR3: TGTGCCACCCACGGGCTTGAAGCTTTCTTT.

About this clonotype itself: It may be a read error: a sequence one base away is much more abundant. V is TRBV12-3 or TRBV12-4 and J is TRBJ2-2; either TRBD1 or TRBD2 may supply D (5 bases each). The CDR3 is made up of 15 amino acids. V lost 7 bases to trimming and J lost 0 bases, with 12 bases between them. CDR3 residues: CASTRDGTNTGELFF. Here the CDR3 DNA reads TGTGCCAGCACCAGGGACGGGACGAACACCGGGGAGCTGTTTTTT.

The rearrangement uses TRBV5-6 and TRBJ2-5; 14 bases match TRBD2. In germline, CDR1 is SGHDT, CDR2 YYEEEE. There are 16 residues in the CDR3. V shed 4 bases and J 11 bases; nucleotides not matched to a gene: 13. The CDR3 spells CASSPAGLAGGSEQYF. The CDR3 region has the DNA TGTGCCAGCAGCCCAGCAGGACTAGCGGGGGGTAGTGAGCAGTACTTC.

In this sample, this clonotype turned up once. A single base separates this from a much larger clone, so it may be a read error. The V gene is TRBV5-1, the J gene TRBJ2-7, with a possible D match to TRBD1 (5 bases). The CDR3 runs 14 residues. Trimming shortened V by 5 bases and J by 7 bases, and 19 bases separated the two germline ends. Germline V gene data show CDR1 as SGHRS and CDR2 as YFSETQ. This CDR3 reads CASSFQGSDNEQYF. The CDR3 DNA reads TGCGCCAGCAGTTTCCAGGGCTCTGACAATGAGCAGTACTTC.

The V call is TRBV5-1, the J call TRBJ2-5, with 8 bases aligning to TRBD1. CDR3 length: 15 amino acids. V shed 5 bases, J shed 1 base, and the junction held 7 bases outside the gene matches. CDR1 and CDR2 from the germline V gene are SGHRS and YFSETQ. As DNA, the CDR3 is TGCGCCAGCAGGGCTCCCGGGACAGGCCAAGAGACCCAGTACTTC. Translation gives CASRAPGTGQETQYF.

The CDR3 spells CASSEGLAGPWFF. In DNA, the CDR3 is TGTGCCAGCAGTGAAGGGCTAGCGGGTCCCTGGTTCTTC. V is TRBV2 and J is TRBJ2-1; the match to TRBD2 covers 8 bases. Trimming cost V 1 base and J 15 bases; bases outside gene matches: 8. The CDR3 has 13 amino acids. Looked up from germline, CDR1 is SNHLY and CDR2 is FYNNEI.

This clonotype was found many times. The rearrangement uses TRBV5-1 and TRBJ2-7; D is unclear. Trimming cost V 3 bases and J 3 bases, with 16 bases left between them. The CDR3 covers 15 residues. Germline lookup yields CDR1 SGHRS and CDR2 YFSETQ. The chain's CDR3 is CASSSSLVPDYEQYF. The CDR3 DNA follows: TGCGCCAGCAGCTCTTCCCTAGTCCCGGACTACGAGCAGTACTTC. Together with reference TRBV5-1 and TRBJ2-7, the CDR3 gives the full variable domain: KAGVTQTPRYLIKTRGQQVTLSCSPISGHRSVSWYQQTPGQGLQFLFEYFSETQRNKGNFPGRFSGRQFSNSRSEMNVSTLELGDSALYLCASSSSLVPDYEQYFGPGTRLTVT.

This rearrangement joins TRBV6-5 to TRBJ1-1; D not certain. Germline CDR1 and CDR2: MNHEY and SVGAGI. V lost 0 bases, J lost 4 bases, and 12 bases lay in between. This CDR3 comprises 15 residues. CDR3 sequence: CASSYSGRAPTEAFF. CDR3 nucleotide sequence: TGTGCCAGCAGTTACTCGGGGAGGGCCCCCACTGAAGCTTTCTTT.

The chain employs TRBV20-1 and TRBJ2-7; D possibly corresponds to TRBD1 (5 bases). The assigned J gene may be wrong: the sequence end matches TRBJ2-5 better. The length of the CDR3 is 16 residues. The V gene's germline CDR1 is DFQATT and CDR2 SNEGSKA (reference sequence). The CDR3: CSARDRLGLNRETQYF. CDR3 nucleotides: TGCAGTGCTAGAGATCGGCTGGGGCTCAATCGAGAGACCCAGTACTTC.

The genes are TRBV20-1 and TRBJ2-4, with 9 bases identical to TRBD1. The germline gives CDR1 DFQATT, CDR2 SNEGSKA (reference sequence). The CDR3 contains 14 residues. Trimming took 7 bases from V and 2 from J; bases not matched to a gene: 6. CDR3 protein: CSVRDRVTKNIQYF. In DNA form, the CDR3 reads TGCAGTGTTAGGGACAGGGTAACCAAAAACATTCAGTACTTC.